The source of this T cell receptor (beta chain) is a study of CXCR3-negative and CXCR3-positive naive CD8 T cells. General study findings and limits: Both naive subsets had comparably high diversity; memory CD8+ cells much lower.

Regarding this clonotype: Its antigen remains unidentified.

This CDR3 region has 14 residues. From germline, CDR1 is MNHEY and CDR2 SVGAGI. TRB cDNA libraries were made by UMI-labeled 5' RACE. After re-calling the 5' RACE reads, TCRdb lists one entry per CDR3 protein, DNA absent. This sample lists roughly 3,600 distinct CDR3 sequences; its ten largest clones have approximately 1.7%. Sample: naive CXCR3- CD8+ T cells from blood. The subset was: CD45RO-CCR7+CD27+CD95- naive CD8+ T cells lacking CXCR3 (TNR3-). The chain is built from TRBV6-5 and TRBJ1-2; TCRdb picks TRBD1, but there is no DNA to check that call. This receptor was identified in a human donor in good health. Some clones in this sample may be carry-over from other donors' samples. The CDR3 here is CASSYDSETYGYTF.